The present TCR beta chain was sequenced within a study of blood T cell repertoires in COVID-19. Study-wide background: Italy, Spain and the United States were the sources of the convalescent and acute COVID-19 samples. The analysed material was cDNA or gDNA that came from T cells, B-cell-depleted T cells, or PBMCs.

Authors' analysis steps: Amplifying reference gene primers gave estimates of nucleated cell counts. The method was immunoSEQ multiplex PCR; TCRdb's version includes in-frame clones alone and lacks a portion of them. V, J and clone size were drawn from that table, and D and trimming were deduced from the DNA. The table shows tens of thousands of clones, with 88% occurring only once. The origin of this receptor is a woman older than 75 with active or convalescent COVID-19. Material: peripheral blood.

For the CDR3, the DNA is TGTGCCAGCAGTTTTGGCAGGGTAGTACTTCCCCAGCCCCAGCATTTT. Encoded protein: CASSFGRVVLPQPQHF. The genes are TRBV28 and TRBJ1-5, with D perhaps matching TRBD1 (5 bases). Trimming took 3 bases from V and 7 from J, leaving 19 bases between them. There are 16 residues in the CDR3. Germline V CDR1 and CDR2: MDHEN, SYDVKM.